The clone carrying this TCR beta chain came up a few times. Its specificity is unknown. The data belong to a study of cytomegalovirus exposure and HLA in healthy donors. Study-level background: Among approximately 390 genotyped donors, around 80% fell in the Caucasian-associated ancestry cluster. Study-level points and caveats: Researchers reportedly found TCR beta sequences accurately predicted most subjects' HLA-A and HLA-B alleles. The authors assumed roughly uniform sequencing depth across donors for presence/absence analyses.

Vbeta (60) and Jbeta (13) primers were used in the PCR. Original handling: In a later analysis, the count reached 80 million or so unique TCR beta chains, with 9 million to 11 million shared. The assay was immunoSEQ multiplex PCR, and TCRdb's table has in-frame clones only and misses some. For V, J and clone size, that table is used; D and trimming come from the DNA. The sample records roughly 65,000 clones, roughly two thirds being singletons. Sequenced: PBMCs. This TCR came from a man aged 40-49 years in good health and CMV-seropositive.

The CDR3 loop is CASSYHGQHTEAFF. CDR3 DNA: TGTGCCAGCAGTTACCACGGACAGCACACTGAAGCTTTCTTT. The chain joins TRBV6-5 to TRBJ1-1; D possibly corresponds to TRBD1 (6 bases). Trimming shortened V by 2 bases and J by 3 bases, and 10 bases separated the two germline ends. The CDR3 length is 14 residues. Germline loops: CDR1 MNHEY, CDR2 SVGAGI.